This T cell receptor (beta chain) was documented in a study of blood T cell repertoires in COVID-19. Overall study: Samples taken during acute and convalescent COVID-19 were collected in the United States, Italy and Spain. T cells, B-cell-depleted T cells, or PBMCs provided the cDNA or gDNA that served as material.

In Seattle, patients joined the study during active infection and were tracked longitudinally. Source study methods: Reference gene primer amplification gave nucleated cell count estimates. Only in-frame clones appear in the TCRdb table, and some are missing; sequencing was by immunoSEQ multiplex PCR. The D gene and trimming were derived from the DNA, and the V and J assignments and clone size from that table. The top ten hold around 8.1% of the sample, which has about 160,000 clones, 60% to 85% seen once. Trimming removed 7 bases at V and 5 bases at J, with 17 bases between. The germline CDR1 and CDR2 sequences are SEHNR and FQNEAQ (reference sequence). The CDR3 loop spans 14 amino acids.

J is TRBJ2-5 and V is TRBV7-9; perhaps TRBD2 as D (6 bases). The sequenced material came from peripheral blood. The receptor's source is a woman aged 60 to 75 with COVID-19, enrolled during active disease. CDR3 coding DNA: TGTGCCAGCACCGACCGGGGGTTGGGCGAGACCCAGTACTTC. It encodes CASTDRGLGETQYF.